Listed below are T cell receptor beta chains from one sample, sequenced in a study of OX40 agonist ivuxolimab in advanced cancers. Assay: immunoSEQ multiplex PCR; the TCRdb copy retains only in-frame clones and omits some. The profile shows 42,000 or so clones, roughly 82% of them singletons. The source material was CD4+ or CD8+ T cells sorted from blood, sampled in a trial of the OX40 agonist ivuxolimab. These receptors were obtained from an adult with an advanced solid tumor such as melanoma, head and neck, liver or kidney cancer. The CDR3 runs from the conserved cysteine through the conserved F or W. Each record gives: V gene, clone size, J gene, D gene, CDR3 length, CDR3 protein, CDR3 DNA. D genes are given only for firm matches. The listing skips clone size in some rows; elsewhere it reads once, few, many or a size class.

TRBV27	few	TRBJ2-3	TRBD1	16	CASSPSAGTGTDTQYF	TGTGCCAGCAGTCCATCAGCCGGGACAGGGACAGATACGCAGTATTTT
TRBV18	NA	TRBJ2-3	NA	11	CASSPDDTQYF	TGTGCCAGCTCACCAGATGATACGCAGTATTTT
TRBV7-9	NA	TRBJ2-7	NA	13	CASSLGNPSEQYF	TGTGCCAGCAGCTTAGGGAACCCAAGCGAGCAGTACTTC
TRBV6-5	once	TRBJ2-7	TRBD2	15	CASSSRGGGASEQYF	TGTGCCAGCAGCTCTCGGGGCGGGGGGGCCTCCGAGCAGTACTTC
TRBV29-1	NA	TRBJ2-4	TRBD2	12	CSGGTSGTIQYF	TGCAGCGGGGGGACTAGCGGGACTATTCAGTACTTC
TRBV7-3	NA	TRBJ2-3	TRBD2	15	CASSWSGGRTDTQYF	TGTGCCAGCAGTTGGAGCGGGGGGCGCACAGATACGCAGTATTTT
TRBV9	NA	TRBJ2-1	NA	14	CASSEGQIYNEQFF	TGTGCCAGCAGCGAAGGGCAGATATACAATGAGCAGTTCTTC
TRBV6-1	NA	TRBJ1-2	NA	15	CASSQGRGISYGYTF	TGTGCCAGCAGCCAGGGGCGGGGGATAAGCTATGGCTACACCTTC
TRBV14	NA	TRBJ2-3	NA	13	CASSHWELDTQYF	TGTGCCAGCAGCCACTGGGAGTTAGATACGCAGTATTTT
TRBV5-1	NA	TRBJ2-1	NA	13	CASSLNSPHEQFF	TGCGCCAGCAGCTTGAACTCACCCCATGAGCAGTTCTTC
TRBV18	NA	TRBJ1-2	NA	14	CASSPRERFYGYTF	TGTGCCAGCTCACCAAGAGAGCGTTTCTATGGCTACACCTTC
TRBV10-2	NA	TRBJ2-2	NA	13	CASSPGGPGELFF	TGCGCCAGCAGTCCCGGGGGCCCCGGGGAGCTGTTTTTT
TRBV9	NA	TRBJ2-7	NA	13	CASSVELGYEQYF	TGTGCCAGCAGCGTAGAGTTGGGTTACGAGCAGTACTTC
TRBV2	NA	TRBJ2-5	TRBD2	17	CASSEWASGSAWETQYF	TGTGCCAGCAGTGAATGGGCTAGCGGGAGCGCTTGGGAGACCCAGTACTTC
TRBV4-1	NA	TRBJ1-1	NA	15	CASSPRSGAPTEAFF	TGCGCCAGCAGCCCTCGATCGGGGGCCCCCACTGAAGCTTTCTTT
TRBV27	NA	TRBJ2-1	NA	15	CASSLLGSSYNEQFF	TGTGCCAGCAGTTTATTGGGGAGCTCCTACAATGAGCAGTTCTTC
TRBV7-9	NA	TRBJ2-7	NA	14	CASSSRLVYYEQYF	TGTGCCAGCAGCTCCCGGCTAGTCTACTACGAGCAGTACTTC
TRBV28	NA	TRBJ2-1	TRBD1	14	CASSPLTGQGGKFF	TGTGCCAGCAGTCCACTGACCGGACAGGGAGGAAAGTTCTTC
TRBV29-1	NA	TRBJ1-2	TRBD1	14	CSFTGTGLRYGYTF	TGCAGCTTTACCGGGACAGGGCTTAGATATGGCTACACCTTC
TRBV15	once	TRBJ2-7	NA	16	CATSRGGWGLSGEQYF	TGTGCCACCAGCAGAGGGGGGTGGGGATTATCGGGCGAGCAGTACTTC
TRBV5-1	NA	TRBJ2-2	NA	13	CASSFLAFGELFF	TGTGCCAGCAGCTTTCTGGCTTTCGGGGAGCTGTTTTTT
TRBV6-5	NA	TRBJ1-1	NA	15	CASSYSSGLNTEAFF	TGTGCCAGCAGTTACTCGTCCGGCCTGAACACTGAAGCTTTCTTT
TRBV7-9	once	TRBJ1-1	NA	15	CASSTSDLRGTEAFF	TGTGCCAGCAGCACCTCGGACTTAAGGGGCACTGAAGCTTTCTTT
TRBV5-6	NA	TRBJ1-3	NA	13	CASSFGSGNTIYF	TGTGCCAGCAGCTTCGGGAGTGGAAACACCATATATTTT
TRBV19	NA	TRBJ1-1	NA	14	CASSMGTVNTEAFF	TGTGCCAGTAGTATGGGGACGGTGAACACTGAAGCTTTCTTT
TRBV7-8	NA	TRBJ1-5	NA	14	CASSLDSIWQPQHF	TGTGCCAGCAGCTTAGATTCGATTTGGCAGCCCCAGCATTTT
TRBV9	NA	TRBJ1-2	NA	15	CASSVGGSPIYGYTF	TGTGCCAGCAGCGTAGGGGGGTCCCCTATCTATGGCTACACCTTC
TRBV20-1	NA	TRBJ2-7	NA	10	CSAGGGEQYF	TGCAGTGCTGGAGGGGGCGAGCAGTACTTC
TRBV13	NA	TRBJ1-2	TRBD1	15	CASSLTQGGLRGYTF	TGTGCCAGCAGCTTAACTCAGGGGGGGCTACGAGGCTACACCTTC